The 28 T cell receptor beta chains listed next were all sequenced from one sample in a study of control samples from healthy donors and cancer patients. Assay: immunoSEQ multiplex PCR; the TCRdb copy retains only in-frame clones and omits some. The sample data list 150,000 to 200,000 clones. Material: blood. Source of these receptors: a woman aged 25-40 years in good health.

The V call is TRBV28, the J call TRBJ1-2, with D possibly matching TRBD1 (5 bases). The V and J ends lost 7 bases and 3 bases respectively, with 24 bases between them. This CDR3 comprises 17 residues. Germline CDR1 and CDR2: MDHEN and SYDVKM. The DNA for the CDR3 is TGTGCCAGCACTGTCTTAGGGAGGGGCCAGGCTGACTATGGCTACACCTTC. Translated: CASTVLGRGQADYGYTF.

The chain couples TRBV9 to TRBJ1-1; maybe TRBD1 (5 bases). This CDR3 spans 16 amino acids. Between the trimmed V and J ends, which lost 0 bases and 3 bases, there was a span of 15 bases. The germline CDR1 and CDR2 sequences are SGDLS and YYNGEE. The CDR3: CASSVGAGFQDTEAFF. The CDR3 DNA follows: TGTGCCAGCAGCGTAGGGGCAGGGTTCCAGGACACTGAAGCTTTCTTT.

This rearrangement joins TRBV2 to TRBJ2-6; unclear D gene. Looked up from germline, CDR1 is SNHLY and CDR2 is FYNNEI. This CDR3 is built from 14 residues. Trimming cost V 6 bases and J 0 bases, with 6 bases left between them. The CDR3 DNA reads TGTGCCAGCAGAGGAGCCTCTGGGGCCAACGTCCTGACTTTC. This encodes CASRGASGANVLTF.

The chain recombines TRBV28 with TRBJ2-7; D remains unclear. V lost 6 bases to trimming and J lost 3 bases, with 12 bases between them. The CDR3 is 13 amino acids. Germline loops: CDR1 MDHEN, CDR2 SYDVKM. CDR3 in amino acids: CASSLTRVYEQYF. The CDR3 DNA sequence: TGTGCCAGCAGCTTGACCCGGGTCTACGAGCAGTACTTC.

The CDR3 nucleotides read TGCGCCAGCAGCCAAGATCGAAGTTTGGGGCCCGAGCAGTACTTC. Protein sequence: CASSQDRSLGPEQYF. The chain couples TRBV4-3 to TRBJ2-7; D perhaps matches TRBD1 (5 bases). Germline V lookup: CDR1 LGHNA, CDR2 YSLEER. The CDR3 runs to 15 residues. V was cut by 0 bases and J by 6 bases, with 15 bases left in between.

The chain uses TRBV11-2 and TRBJ1-5; D possibly corresponds to TRBD1 (5 bases). Germline V gene sequence: CDR1 SGHAT, CDR2 FQNNGV. The CDR3 length is 16 residues. The germline V and J ends were trimmed by 0 bases and 1 base, with 10 bases remaining between them. The CDR3 region has the DNA TGTGCCAGCAGCTTAGATTTCCGGGGGAGCAATCAGCCCCAGCATTTT. Amino acids: CASSLDFRGSNQPQHF. The complete variable domain, with remaining parts taken from reference TRBV11-2 and TRBJ1-5, reads EAGVAQSPRYKIIEKRQSVAFWCNPISGHATLYWYQQILGQGPKLLIQFQNNGVVDDSQLPKDRFSAERLKGVDSTLKIQPAKLEDSAVYLCASSLDFRGSNQPQHFGDGTRLSIL.

The chain links TRBV7-9 to TRBJ1-1; the D gene is possibly TRBD1 (6 bases). The germline V gene encodes CDR1 SEHNR and CDR2 FQNEAQ (reference sequence). This CDR3 has 17 residues. The ends were cut back, 7 bases at V and 4 bases at J, with 25 bases in the middle. DNA of the CDR3: TGTGCCAGCACCGACAGGCTGGGGGTGAAGGTTAGCACTGAAGCTTTCTTT. Encoded protein: CASTDRLGVKVSTEAFF. Filled out from reference TRBV7-9 and TRBJ1-1, the complete variable domain reads DTGVSQNPRHKITKRGQNVTFRCDPISEHNRLYWYRQTLGQGPEFLTYFQNEAQLEKSRLLSDRFSAERPKGSFSTLEIQRTEQGDSAMYLCASTDRLGVKVSTEAFFGQGTRLTVV.

V gene TRBV28 combines with J gene TRBJ2-7, with D possibly called TRBD1 or TRBD2 (5 bases each). The length of the CDR3 is 13 residues. Per germline, CDR1 MDHEN and CDR2 SYDVKM. The V and J ends lost 2 bases and 6 bases respectively, with 11 bases between them. CDR3 loop: CASSLPGRPEQYF. The CDR3 DNA sequence: TGTGCCAGCAGTTTACCGGGACGGCCCGAGCAGTACTTC. Together with reference TRBV28 and TRBJ2-7, the CDR3 gives the full variable domain: DVKVTQSSRYLVKRTGEKVFLECVQDMDHENMFWYRQDPGLGLRLIYFSYDVKMKEKGDIPEGYSVSREKKERFSLILESASTNQTSMYLCASSLPGRPEQYFGPGTRLTVT.

CDR3 in amino acids: CASSQLVPSPDTQYF. The CDR3 coding sequence is TGCGCCAGCAGCCAACTAGTTCCAAGCCCAGATACGCAGTATTTT. The chain is built from TRBV4-1 and TRBJ2-3; no definite D call. CDR1 and CDR2 from the germline V gene are MGHRA and YSYEKL. The V end was cut by 2 bases, the J end by 4 bases, with 13 bases between. The length of the CDR3 is 15 residues.

The chain combines TRBV2 with TRBJ1-6; 8 nucleotides line up with TRBD1. Trimming cost V 4 bases and J 8 bases; bases outside gene matches: 7. CDR1 is SNHLY and CDR2 is FYNNEI in the germline V gene. This CDR3 has 15 amino acids. The CDR3 DNA follows: TGTGCCAGCAGTGGGGGAGGACAGGGACATTCACCCCTCCACTTT. It is translated as CASSGGGQGHSPLHF.

The rearrangement uses TRBV20-1 and TRBJ1-5, with a weak D call TRBD1 (6 bases). V was cut by 3 bases and J by 7 bases, with 16 bases left in between. Germline assignment: CDR1 DFQATT and CDR2 SNEGSKA (reference sequence). The CDR3 totals 14 residues. This chain's CDR3 is CSASLGTRGQPQHF. CDR3 nucleotides: TGCAGTGCTAGTCTGGGGACCAGGGGCCAGCCCCAGCATTTT.

The chain is built from TRBV24-1 and TRBJ2-3; 9 nucleotides align to TRBD2. This CDR3 contains 15 residues. CDR1 is KGHDR and CDR2 is SFDVKD in the germline V gene. Trimming removed 1 base from V and 4 bases from J; junction bases left unmatched: 2. The chain's CDR3 is CATSDLGGGADTQYF. CDR3 in DNA: TGTGCCACCAGTGATTTAGGCGGGGGGGCAGATACGCAGTATTTT.

V gene TRBV6-6 combines with J gene TRBJ2-1; D not certain. In germline, CDR1 is MNHNY, CDR2 SVGAGI (reference sequence). The CDR3 covers 12 residues. The ends were cut back, 6 bases at V and 5 bases at J, with 8 bases in the middle. The CDR3 spells CASRRPNNEQFF. CDR3 sequence (DNA): TGTGCCAGCAGGAGGCCTAACAATGAGCAGTTCTTC.

This chain uses TRBV5-1 with TRBJ2-1; 11 bases map to TRBD2. V shed 6 bases and J 6 bases; nucleotides not matched to a gene: 8. CDR1 is SGHRS, CDR2 YFSETQ, per germline. This CDR3 region has 15 residues. The CDR3 reads CASTLLAGEVNEQFF. In DNA form, the CDR3 reads TGCGCCAGCACCTTACTAGCGGGGGAGGTCAATGAGCAGTTCTTC. Full variable domain (outside the CDR3, taken from reference TRBV5-1 and TRBJ2-1): KAGVTQTPRYLIKTRGQQVTLSCSPISGHRSVSWYQQTPGQGLQFLFEYFSETQRNKGNFPGRFSGRQFSNSRSEMNVSTLELGDSALYLCASTLLAGEVNEQFFGPGTRLTVL.

The genes are TRBV6-5 and TRBJ1-5; 7 bases match TRBD1. The CDR3 is made up of 14 amino acids. Losses at the gene ends were 5 bases for V and 11 bases for J; bases not matched to a gene: 12. CDR1 is MNHEY, CDR2 SVGAGI, per germline. CDR3 sequence (DNA): TGTGCCAGCAGTACGGGACAGCCTTATAAGGCCCAGCATTTT. Encoded protein: CASSTGQPYKAQHF.

The V and J genes are TRBV28 and TRBJ2-5; tentative D call: TRBD1 (5 bases). Per germline, CDR1 MDHEN and CDR2 SYDVKM. Trimming removed 6 bases at V and 3 bases at J, with 17 bases between. The CDR3 extends over 15 amino acids. The DNA for the CDR3 is TGTGCCAGCAGCGGCCAGACCGGCAGGGAAGAGACCCAGTACTTC. Encoded protein: CASSGQTGREETQYF.

The rearrangement joins TRBV5-1 to TRBJ1-2; no reliable D call. Germline CDR1 and CDR2: SGHRS and YFSETQ. V was shortened by 0 bases and J by 8 bases, with 5 bases between the two germline ends. The CDR3 contains 11 residues. In DNA form, the CDR3 reads TGCGCCAGCAGCTTGGCGGGGGGCTACACCTTC. Translating gives CASSLAGGYTF.

This rearrangement joins TRBV29-1 to TRBJ1-4; 8 nucleotides align to TRBD1. The V segment lost 5 bases and the J segment 4 bases; nucleotides outside the gene matches: 6. This CDR3 comprises 14 residues. Germline V gives CDR1 SQVTM, CDR2 ANQGSEA. CDR3 in DNA: TGCAGCGTTAGGACAGGGCTCGATAATGAAAAACTGTTTTTT. Translating gives CSVRTGLDNEKLFF.

The V gene is TRBV28, the J gene TRBJ2-3; D gene uncertain. The V gene lost 6 bases and the J gene lost 5 bases, with 9 bases spanning the gap. CDR1 and CDR2 (germline): MDHEN, SYDVKM. CDR3 size: 12 residues. In nucleotides, the CDR3 is TGTGCCAGCAGGCGACTGGGAGATACGCAGTATTTT. It translates to CASRRLGDTQYF.

This sequence joins TRBV12-3 or TRBV12-4 and TRBJ1-6; D is possibly TRBD1 (6 bases). Trimming pared 8 bases from V and 9 bases from J, leaving 14 bases between. The CDR3 is 13 amino acids. The CDR3 sequence is CASVGQGTSPLHF. CDR3 DNA sequence: TGTGCCAGCGTTGGCCAGGGGACTTCACCCCTCCACTTT.

The genes are TRBV6-2 or TRBV6-3 and TRBJ2-2; D call uncertain. Germline CDR1 reads MNHEY; CDR2 reads SVGEGT. Trimming cost V 2 bases and J 2 bases, with 0 bases left between them. CDR3 size: 12 residues. CDR3 residues: CASSYNTGELFF. The CDR3 nucleotides are TGTGCCAGCAGTTACAACACCGGGGAGCTGTTTTTT.

In regard to this clone: Other DNA sequences from this sample encode an identical CDR3 as well. The chain links TRBV3-1 (or the pseudogene TRBV3-2) to TRBJ1-5; D gene unclear. Trimming removed 0 bases from V and 2 bases from J, with 5 bases in between. The CDR3 consists of 14 residues. CDR1 and CDR2 from the germline V gene are LGHDT and YNNKEL (reference sequence). The CDR3 DNA sequence: TGTGCCAGCAGCCAAGATCTGGGCAATCAGCCCCAGCATTTT. Translating it yields CASSQDLGNQPQHF.

V gene TRBV19 combines with J gene TRBJ2-4; 9 bases align to TRBD1. The CDR3 has 15 residues. Trimming took 7 bases from V and 3 from J; bases not matched to a gene: 7. The V gene's germline CDR1 is LNHDA and CDR2 SQIVND (reference sequence). This chain's CDR3 is CASMGTGRGKNIQYF. The CDR3 DNA follows: TGTGCCAGTATGGGGACAGGGAGGGGCAAAAACATTCAGTACTTC.

The rearrangement joins TRBV7-9 to TRBJ1-3; 7 bases align to TRBD1. The germline gives CDR1 SEHNR, CDR2 FQNEAQ (reference sequence). After removal of 5 bases from V and 8 bases from J, the junction contained 15 bases not matched to a gene. The length of the CDR3 is 16 residues. The CDR3 region is CASSSTTGIMRHTIYF. The DNA for the CDR3 is TGTGCCAGCAGCAGTACGACAGGGATCATGAGGCACACCATATATTTT.

The chain has TRBV7-9 and TRBJ2-2; 8 bases match TRBD2. This CDR3 spans 12 amino acids. The V and J ends lost 5 bases and 9 bases, in that order; junction bases with no gene match: 2. The germline V gene encodes CDR1 SEHNR and CDR2 FQNEAQ (reference sequence). This CDR3 is CASSPGGRELFF. CDR3 DNA sequence: TGTGCCAGCAGCCCGGGGGGGCGGGAGCTGTTTTTT.

The V gene is TRBV7-9, the J gene TRBJ1-5, with D possibly matching TRBD1 (5 bases). The CDR3 totals 15 residues. Germline CDR1 SEHNR, CDR2 FQNEAQ (reference sequence). With 1 base removed from V and 7 bases from J, the gap between germline ends came to 14 bases. CDR3 sequence reads: CASSLVPGLEQPQHF. The CDR3 coding sequence is TGTGCCAGCAGCTTAGTCCCAGGGCTGGAACAGCCCCAGCATTTT.

V is TRBV19 and J is TRBJ2-3; TRBD2 agrees at 8 bases. V dropped 5 bases and J dropped 1; count of bases not matched to a gene: 11. CDR3 size: 17 residues. Germline V gene sequence: CDR1 LNHDA, CDR2 SQIVND (reference sequence). The CDR3, as DNA: TGTGCCAGTAGTGTCGCTAATCCGGGACTAGGCACAGATACGCAGTATTTT. This codes for CASSVANPGLGTDTQYF.

This chain uses TRBV7-2 with TRBJ2-3; no firm D call. Germline CDR1 is SGHTA and CDR2 is FQGNSA. V lost 5 bases to trimming and J lost 4 bases, with 10 bases between them. This CDR3 has 13 amino acids. The CDR3, as DNA: TGTGCCAGCAGCCGATCTGCCCCAGATACGCAGTATTTT. It codes for CASSRSAPDTQYF.